The 31 T cell receptor beta chains listed next were all sequenced from one sample in a study of T-cell memory formation after mild COVID-19. TCRdb analysed the 5' RACE reads with MiXCR anew, one entry per CDR3 protein. The repertoire holds around 500,000 distinct CDR3 sequences, with over 15% as singletons. The sequenced sample was PBMCs or a T cell subset sorted from them (not recorded which). These TCRs come from an adult woman who had mild COVID-19 (a few samples of this study predate the infection). Cell type and time point are not known.

The chain uses TRBV2 and TRBJ2-1; 10 bases agree with TRBD2. V trimming: 0 bases; J trimming: 10 bases; junction bases outside the gene matches: 6. The CDR3 covers 15 residues. Germline-derived CDR1 and CDR2 are SNHLY and FYNNEI. The CDR3 region is CASSEARLAGVEQFF. CDR3 nucleotide sequence: TGTGCCAGCAGTGAAGCCCGTCTAGCGGGGGTGGAGCAGTTCTTC.

This clonotype has just a few counts. The chain joins TRBV7-3 to TRBJ2-3; D call uncertain. Germline assignment: CDR1 SGHTA and CDR2 FQGTGA. The CDR3 is made up of 13 amino acids. V lost 9 bases and J 0 bases, leaving 10 bases between the germline ends. The CDR3 loop reads CASSEASTDTQYF. The CDR3 region has the DNA TGTGCCAGTAGTGAGGCTAGCACAGATACGCAGTATTTT.

This clonotype was detected only once. This sequence joins TRBV20-1 and TRBJ1-4; 10 positions match TRBD1. This CDR3 is 16 amino acids long. Looked up from germline, CDR1 is DFQATT and CDR2 is SNEGSKA (reference sequence). Trimming took 3 bases from V and 10 from J; bases not matched to a gene: 14. The CDR3 DNA is TGCAGTGCTAGCGTAGCCGGACAGGGGGGGAAGGGAAAACTGTTTTTT. Protein sequence: CSASVAGQGGKGKLFF.

V gene TRBV20-1 combines with J gene TRBJ2-5, with a tentative D call TRBD2 (6 bases). V lost 0 bases and J lost 2, with 13 bases in between. The CDR3 sequence is 15 residues long. From germline, CDR1 is DFQATT and CDR2 SNEGSKA (reference sequence). The CDR3 region has the DNA TGCAGTGCTAGAGACGGGACTGAGATACAAGAGACCCAGTACTTC. The encoded protein is CSARDGTEIQETQYF.

This chain links TRBV3-1 with TRBJ2-1, with TRBD1 matching 9 bases. Trimming removed 0 bases from V and 6 bases from J; junction bases left unmatched: 9. Germline CDR1 and CDR2: LGHDT and YNNKEL (reference sequence). The length of the CDR3 is 17 residues. The CDR3, as DNA: TGTGCCAGCAGCCAAGATCTGGGGACAGGGAGTCTCAATGAGCAGTTCTTC. Translating gives CASSQDLGTGSLNEQFF.

This clonotype came up many times. This chain joins TRBV5-1 and TRBJ2-1; TRBD1 might be the D (6 bases). Trimming pared 5 bases from V and 6 bases from J, leaving 12 bases between. CDR1 is SGHRS and CDR2 is YFSETQ in the germline V gene. The CDR3 has 13 residues. CDR3 in amino acids: CASSKQGFNEQFF. CDR3 nucleotide sequence: TGCGCCAGCAGTAAACAGGGTTTCAATGAGCAGTTCTTC.

This clonotype has a count of ten or more. The chain uses TRBV20-1 and TRBJ2-1; 9 bases are a match to TRBD2. Per germline, CDR1 DFQATT and CDR2 SNEGSKA (reference sequence). V trimming: 5 bases; J trimming: 7 bases; junction bases outside the gene matches: 15. The CDR3 contains 16 residues. In DNA form, the CDR3 reads TGCAGTGCTCCTATTAAAGGCGGGGGGGCCTGGAATGAGCAGTTCTTC. It is translated as CSAPIKGGGAWNEQFF.

Ten or more counts support this clonotype. The chain couples TRBV7-9 to TRBJ1-5; TRBD1 matches at 7 bases. Germline V gene data show CDR1 as SEHNR and CDR2 as FQNEAQ (reference sequence). V was pared by 5 bases and J by 10 bases, with 11 bases of the junction left unmatched. CDR3 size: 14 residues. The DNA of the CDR3 is TGTGCCAGCAGCAAAACCGGGACAGACTTCCCCCAGCATTTT. Its protein is CASSKTGTDFPQHF.

This clonotype has ten or more counts. The chain is built from TRBV7-7 and TRBJ2-7; D is uncertain. Germline V gene sequence: CDR1 SSHAT, CDR2 FNYEAQ (reference sequence). The CDR3 is 14 residues long. Trimming pared 1 base from V and 1 base from J, leaving 8 bases between. For the CDR3, the DNA is TGTGCCAGCAGCTTAGATCCCGGATCCTACGAGCAGTACTTC. Its translation is CASSLDPGSYEQYF.

This clonotype was seen a handful of times. The chain links TRBV4-2 to TRBJ2-7; the match to TRBD2 covers 9 bases. Germline V lookup: CDR1 LGHNA, CDR2 YNFKEQ. This CDR3 comprises 17 residues. Unmatched junction bases numbered 6, after V lost 0 bases and J lost 0 bases. CDR3 bases: TGTGCCAGCAGCCAAGATATAGGACTAGCGCCCTCCTACGAGCAGTACTTC. Translation gives CASSQDIGLAPSYEQYF.

This clonotype showed up just a few times. The chain has TRBV12-3 or TRBV12-4 and TRBJ2-5; 7 positions match TRBD2. J gave up 5 bases and V 6 bases, and 9 bases lay outside the gene matches. The CDR3 has 14 residues. The CDR3 spells CASRDQGGDETQYF. DNA of the CDR3: TGTGCCAGCAGGGACCAGGGAGGGGATGAGACCCAGTACTTC.

The chain carries TRBV20-1 and TRBJ2-2, with 7 bases lining up with TRBD1. Germline-derived CDR1 and CDR2 are DFQATT and SNEGSKA (reference sequence). The trim removed 5 bases at V and 8 bases at J, leaving 5 bases unmatched. The CDR3 loop spans 12 amino acids. CDR3 nucleotides: TGCAGTGCTCGACAGGGCGGAGGGGAGCTGTTTTTT. It codes for CSARQGGGELFF.

This clonotype was seen more than once but under ten times. One end of the junction varies from germline; a read error may be responsible. The J gene is TRBJ2-7, the V gene TRBV2; possibly TRBD2 for D (6 bases). From germline, CDR1 is SNHLY and CDR2 FYNNEI. CDR3 length: 13 residues. This CDR3 is CASGERGGYEQYF. The CDR3 nucleotides are TGTGCCAGCGGTGAGAGGGGAGGCTACGAGCAGTACTTC.

The gene calls are TRBV24-1 and TRBJ2-1; 9 nucleotides match TRBD2. V gave up 4 bases and J gave up 9 bases; unmatched junction bases: 6. Germline lookup yields CDR1 KGHDR and CDR2 SFDVKD. This CDR3 is built from 14 residues. CDR3 amino acids: CATSEFSAGGEQFF. The CDR3 coding sequence is TGTGCCACCAGTGAGTTCTCAGCGGGAGGTGAGCAGTTCTTC.

This chain connects TRBV10-3 to TRBJ2-5; 11 bases map to TRBD2. V lost 5 bases, J lost 2 bases, and 4 bases stayed unmatched. CDR1 and CDR2 (germline): ENHRY, SYGVKD. The CDR3 spans 15 residues. The CDR3 protein is CAISRLAGTQETQYF. The CDR3 coding sequence is TGTGCCATCAGTAGACTAGCGGGGACACAAGAGACCCAGTACTTC.

CDR3 coding DNA: TGCAGTGCTCCCGACAGGAGGAACACCGGGGAGCTGTTTTTT. Translated: CSAPDRRNTGELFF. The V call is TRBV20-1, the J call TRBJ2-2; weak D call: TRBD1 (6 bases). Per the germline V gene, CDR1 is DFQATT and CDR2 is SNEGSKA (reference sequence). V dropped 5 bases and J dropped 1 base, with 11 bases sitting between them. The length of the CDR3 is 14 residues.

This clonotype was recorded many times. The gene calls are TRBV15 and TRBJ2-1; D uncertain. This CDR3 is built from 13 residues. Between the trimmed V and J ends, which lost 4 bases and 5 bases, there was a span of 9 bases. In germline, CDR1 is LNHNV, CDR2 YYDKDF (reference sequence). The CDR3 reads CATSKAAHNEQFF. DNA for the CDR3: TGTGCCACCAGCAAGGCAGCCCACAATGAGCAGTTCTTC. The full variable domain, its missing parts supplied by reference TRBV15 and TRBJ2-1, is DAMVIQNPRYQVTQFGKPVTLSCSQTLNHNVMYWYQQKSSQAPKLLFHYYDKDFNNEADTPDNFQSRRPNTSFCFLDIRSPGLGDTAMYLCATSKAAHNEQFFGPGTRLTVL.

The genes are TRBV29-1 and TRBJ2-5; 7 bases are a match to TRBD1. Trimming cost V 3 bases and J 4 bases; bases outside gene matches: 5. This CDR3 has 13 residues. The germline gives CDR1 SQVTM, CDR2 ANQGSEA. CDR3 region: CSVETDRRETQYF. The CDR3 DNA is TGCAGCGTTGAGACGGACAGGAGAGAGACCCAGTACTTC. Based on the CDR3 plus reference TRBV29-1 and TRBJ2-5, the full variable domain is SAVISQKPSRDICQRGTSLTIQCQVDSQVTMMFWYRQQPGQSLTLIATANQGSEATYESGFVIDKFPISRPNLTFSTLTVSNMSPEDSSIYLCSVETDRRETQYFGPGTRLLVL.

Here the CDR3 reads CASSLAQRSYEQYF. The CDR3, as DNA: TGTGCCAGCAGCTTAGCCCAGCGCTCCTACGAGCAGTACTTC. This rearrangement joins TRBV7-6 to TRBJ2-7; D not resolved. The V gene lost 0 bases and the J gene lost 0 bases, with 6 bases spanning the gap. This CDR3 has 14 residues. CDR1 is SGHVS, CDR2 FNYEAQ, per germline.

This clonotype was recorded a few times. The chain couples TRBV6-2 or TRBV6-3 to TRBJ1-2, with 8 bases that match TRBD1. The CDR3 consists of 16 residues. With 2 bases clipped from V and 3 bases from J, the junction kept 8 bases outside the gene matches. Per the germline V gene, CDR1 is MNHEY and CDR2 is SVGEGT. CDR3 sequence (DNA): TGTGCCAGCAGTTACCCCATCAGGGGGCCGGACTATGGCTACACCTTC. As protein: CASSYPIRGPDYGYTF.

This clonotype was seen ten or more times. This chain joins TRBV5-1 and TRBJ2-5; 8 bases align to TRBD1. Per germline, CDR1 SGHRS and CDR2 YFSETQ. The CDR3 runs 17 residues. V shed 0 bases and J 4 bases; nucleotides not matched to a gene: 11. The CDR3 loop reads CASSLVSQGARGETQYF. In DNA form, the CDR3 reads TGCGCCAGCAGCTTGGTGTCGCAGGGGGCGAGGGGAGAGACCCAGTACTTC.

The genes are TRBV6-1 and TRBJ1-2; 10 bases agree with TRBD1. In germline, CDR1 is MNHNS, CDR2 SASEGT. Germline trimming cut 6 bases from V and 7 bases from J; bases unmatched to any gene: 8. The CDR3 consists of 14 residues. CDR3 in DNA: TGTGCCAGCAGGCAGGGACAGGGGAAAGGTGGCTACACCTTC. Translation gives CASRQGQGKGGYTF.

This clonotype was counted a few times. The J gene is TRBJ2-5, the V gene TRBV29-1; D may be TRBD2 (6 bases). The germline V gene has CDR1 SQVTM and CDR2 ANQGSEA. The CDR3 consists of 12 residues. Trimming cost V 6 bases and J 4 bases, with 12 bases left between them. CDR3 sequence reads: CSVAAAGETQYF. CDR3 in DNA: TGCAGCGTCGCAGCAGCGGGAGAGACCCAGTACTTC.

This clonotype showed up just a few times. This sequence joins TRBV7-3 and TRBJ2-1; D unclear. The CDR3 is 15 residues long. Germline values: CDR1 SGHTA, CDR2 FQGTGA. Trimming pared 2 bases from V and 3 bases from J, leaving 11 bases between. The CDR3 DNA reads TGTGCCAGCAGCTTATTCTCGGCGAGCTACAATGAGCAGTTCTTC. Residues: CASSLFSASYNEQFF.

In its sample, this clonotype was seen many times. V and J are TRBV5-1 and TRBJ2-7; a weak D match, TRBD2 (5 bases). Trimming pared 0 bases from V and 3 bases from J, leaving 13 bases between. The CDR3 loop spans 15 amino acids. The V gene's germline CDR1 is SGHRS and CDR2 YFSETQ. CDR3 loop: CASSLVSDYRYEQYF. The CDR3 DNA is TGCGCCAGCAGCTTGGTAAGCGACTACCGCTACGAGCAGTACTTC.

The genes are TRBV5-1 and TRBJ2-2, with 7 bases matching TRBD2. The germline CDR1 and CDR2 sequences are SGHRS and YFSETQ. The ends lost 4 bases at V and 5 bases at J; junction bases unmatched: 8. The CDR3 extends over 15 amino acids. CDR3 in amino acids: CASSPTWEGTGELFF. The CDR3 DNA sequence: TGCGCCAGCAGCCCAACCTGGGAGGGGACCGGGGAGCTGTTTTTT.

The chain combines TRBV12-3 or TRBV12-4 with TRBJ2-5, with TRBD1 matching 7 bases. V lost 7 bases and J lost 2; bases outside the gene matches: 7. The CDR3 is made up of 14 amino acids. CDR3 coding DNA: TGTGCCAGCACCTTCCGACAGGGTCAAGAGACCCAGTACTTC. It encodes CASTFRQGQETQYF.

The chain is built from TRBV24-1 and TRBJ2-5; D gene unclear. CDR1 is KGHDR, CDR2 SFDVKD, per germline. Trimming took 5 bases from V and 4 from J, leaving 10 bases between them. The length of the CDR3 is 13 residues. The CDR3 protein is CATSVGTRETQYF. CDR3 in DNA: TGTGCCACCAGTGTGGGTACAAGAGAGACCCAGTACTTC.

This clonotype was counted many times. Relative to the germline gene, one junction end is altered; a read error may explain this. The rearrangement links TRBV7-3 to TRBJ2-1, with D perhaps assigned TRBD1 or TRBD2 (5 bases each). Germline CDR1 reads SGHTA; CDR2 reads FQGTGA. The CDR3 length is 13 residues. The CDR3 region is CASSVTSRDPRRF. CDR3 nucleotides: TGTGCCAGCAGCGTAACGAGCCGGGACCCAAGAAGATTC.

The chain has TRBV30 and TRBJ2-1, with D perhaps TRBD1 or TRBD2 (5 bases each). The V end was cut by 1 base, the J end by 0 bases, with 16 bases between. Germline V lookup: CDR1 GTSNPN, CDR2 SVGIG (reference sequence). The CDR3 extends over 17 amino acids. CDR3 DNA: TGTGCCTGGAGTGGCCCTGGGGGAACGGGCTCCTACAATGAGCAGTTCTTC. Encoded protein: CAWSGPGGTGSYNEQFF.

This clonotype was detected a few times. The CDR3 DNA reads as TGCAGCGTTGGAAGTAGCGGGAACGCAGATACGCAGTATTTT. Residues: CSVGSSGNADTQYF. This chain links TRBV29-1 with TRBJ2-3, with 8 bases aligning to TRBD2. Germline CDR1 reads SQVTM; CDR2 reads ANQGSEA. The CDR3 is 14 amino acids. With V trimmed by 4 bases and J by 4 bases, 7 bases remained unmatched.